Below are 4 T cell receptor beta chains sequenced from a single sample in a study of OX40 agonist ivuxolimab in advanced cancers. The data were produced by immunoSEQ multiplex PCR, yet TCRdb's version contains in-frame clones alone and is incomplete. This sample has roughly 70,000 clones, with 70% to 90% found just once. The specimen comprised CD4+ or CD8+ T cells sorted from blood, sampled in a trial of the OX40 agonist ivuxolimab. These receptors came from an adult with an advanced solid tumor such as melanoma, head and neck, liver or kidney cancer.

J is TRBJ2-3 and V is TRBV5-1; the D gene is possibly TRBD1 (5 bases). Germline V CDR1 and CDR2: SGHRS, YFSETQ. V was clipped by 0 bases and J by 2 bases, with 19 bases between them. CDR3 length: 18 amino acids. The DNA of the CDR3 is TGCGCCAGCAGCTTGGGGACCTACAGGATAGAAAACACAGATACGCAGTATTTT. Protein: CASSLGTYRIENTDTQYF.

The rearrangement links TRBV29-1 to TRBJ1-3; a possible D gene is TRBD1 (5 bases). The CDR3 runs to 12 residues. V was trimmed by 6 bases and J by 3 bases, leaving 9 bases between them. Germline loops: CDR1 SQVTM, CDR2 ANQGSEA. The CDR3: CSVTGLGNTIYF. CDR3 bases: TGCAGCGTAACGGGGCTTGGAAACACCATATATTTT.

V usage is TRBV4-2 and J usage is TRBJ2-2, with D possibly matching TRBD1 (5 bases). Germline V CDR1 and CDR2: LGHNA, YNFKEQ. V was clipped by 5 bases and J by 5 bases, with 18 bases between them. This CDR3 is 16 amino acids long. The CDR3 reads CASSEGMQGRTGELFF. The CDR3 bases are TGTGCCAGCAGCGAAGGGATGCAGGGAAGAACCGGGGAGCTGTTTTTT.

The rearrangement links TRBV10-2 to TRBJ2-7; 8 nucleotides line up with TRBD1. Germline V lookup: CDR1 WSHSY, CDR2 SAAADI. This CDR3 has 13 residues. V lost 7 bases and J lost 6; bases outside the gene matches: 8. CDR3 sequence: CASNADRASEQYF. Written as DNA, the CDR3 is TGCGCCAGCAATGCGGACAGGGCTAGCGAGCAGTACTTC.